The next 24 T cell receptor beta chains were all read from a single sample in a study of blood T cell repertoires in COVID-19. Only in-frame clones appear in the TCRdb table, and some are missing; sequencing was by immunoSEQ multiplex PCR. The sample lists some 230,000 clones, roughly 84% seen once, with approximately 2.6% in the top ten. The sequencing sample was made of peripheral blood. The receptor set was obtained from a man aged 45-60 years who had recovered from COVID-19.

The rearrangement joins TRBV10-2 to TRBJ2-5, with D possibly being TRBD1 (5 bases). The CDR3 totals 15 residues. The germline V and J ends were trimmed by 1 base and 7 bases, with 16 bases remaining between them. Germline V gives CDR1 WSHSY, CDR2 SAAADI. DNA of the CDR3: TGCGCCAGCAGTGAGTTTTCAGTGGGGCAGTGGACCCAGTACTTC. Encoded protein: CASSEFSVGQWTQYF.

The V and J genes are TRBV18 and TRBJ2-7; 9 bases are a match to TRBD2. This CDR3 has 14 amino acids. The trim removed 3 bases at V and 3 bases at J, leaving 3 bases unmatched. Germline values: CDR1 KGHSH, CDR2 LQKENI. The CDR3 bases are TGTGCCAGCTCACCGCGGGAGGGGGTCTACGAGCAGTACTTC. It encodes CASSPREGVYEQYF.

This clone was recorded once. The V call is TRBV7-9, the J call TRBJ2-7; D gene ambiguous. This CDR3 region has 11 residues. Trimming took off 5 bases at V and 6 bases at J, with 8 bases between the two ends. CDR1 is SEHNR and CDR2 is FQNEAQ in the germline V gene (reference sequence). CDR3 DNA: TGTGCCAGCAGCGAGGTGACCGAGCAGTACTTC. As protein: CASSEVTEQYF. Based on the CDR3 plus reference TRBV7-9 and TRBJ2-7, the full variable domain is DTGVSQNPRHKITKRGQNVTFRCDPISEHNRLYWYRQTLGQGPEFLTYFQNEAQLEKSRLLSDRFSAERPKGSFSTLEIQRTEQGDSAMYLCASSEVTEQYFGPGTRLTVT.

The V gene is TRBV29-1, the J gene TRBJ1-1; 8 positions agree with TRBD1. With V trimmed by 8 bases and J by 1 base, 9 bases remained unmatched. Germline V lookup: CDR1 SQVTM, CDR2 ANQGSEA. This CDR3 is built from 14 residues. The CDR3 reads CSSSRGLGNTEAFF. The CDR3 region has the DNA TGCAGCTCATCCAGGGGGCTGGGGAACACTGAAGCTTTCTTT.

The gene calls are TRBV4-2 and TRBJ1-2; 8 bases align to TRBD1. Germline trimming cut 1 base from V and 8 bases from J; bases unmatched to any gene: 6. From germline, CDR1 is LGHNA and CDR2 YNFKEQ. This CDR3 comprises 14 residues. The CDR3 nucleotides are TGTGCCAGCAGCCAAGGTCAGGGGGCGGTGGGCTACACCTTC. Translation gives CASSQGQGAVGYTF.

The rearrangement uses TRBV27 and TRBJ2-4; no clear D gene. Germline CDR1 MNHEY, CDR2 SMNVEV (reference sequence). The V and J ends lost 6 bases and 5 bases respectively, with 11 bases between them. The CDR3 is 13 amino acids. The CDR3 bases are TGTGCCAGCAGCGAAATTGGCCAAAACATTCAGTACTTC. It encodes CASSEIGQNIQYF.

The chain carries TRBV6-5 and TRBJ2-7; D unresolved. The CDR3 spans 13 residues. The V end was cut by 5 bases, the J end by 9 bases, with 17 bases between. Germline CDR1 and CDR2: MNHEY and SVGAGI. The CDR3: CASSPAVLGAQYF. The CDR3, as DNA: TGTGCCAGCAGTCCTGCTGTATTGGGCGCGCAGTACTTC.

The J gene is TRBJ2-7, the V gene TRBV10-3; 9 positions match TRBD1. Trimming at V came to 10 bases and at J to 6 bases, leaving 7 bases not matched to a gene. The V gene's germline CDR1 is ENHRY and CDR2 SYGVKD. The CDR3 has 12 amino acids. The CDR3 sequence is CATSDRGGEQYF. CDR3 DNA: TGTGCCACCTCTGACAGGGGGGGCGAGCAGTACTTC.

The rearrangement links TRBV5-1 to TRBJ2-7; D is perhaps TRBD1 (5 bases). Germline-derived CDR1 and CDR2 are SGHRS and YFSETQ. V gave up 1 base and J gave up 5 bases, with 16 bases separating them. The CDR3 is 15 amino acids. CDR3 sequence reads: CASSLLGLGKDEQYF. In DNA, the CDR3 is TGCGCCAGCAGCTTGTTGGGGCTAGGGAAAGACGAGCAGTACTTC.

This chain joins TRBV19 and TRBJ2-1; D might be TRBD2 (5 bases). The CDR3 contains 14 residues. Trimming took off 2 bases at V and 8 bases at J, with 13 bases between the two ends. Germline V gives CDR1 LNHDA, CDR2 SQIVND (reference sequence). This CDR3 is CASSIPGKRDEQFF. CDR3 bases: TGTGCCAGTAGTATACCCGGGAAGCGCGATGAGCAGTTCTTC.

This sequence joins TRBV5-1 and TRBJ2-4; tentatively, D is TRBD1 (6 bases). The CDR3 runs to 15 residues. The V gene lost 3 bases and the J gene lost 1 base, with 11 bases spanning the gap. CDR1 SGHRS and CDR2 YFSETQ come from the germline V gene. The CDR3 bases are TGCGCCAGCAGCTCAGGGGTGACGGCCAAAAACATTCAGTACTTC. Protein sequence: CASSSGVTAKNIQYF.

The rearrangement links TRBV3-1 (or the pseudogene TRBV3-2) to TRBJ1-2; no definite D call. The CDR3 has 14 amino acids. Looked up from germline, CDR1 is LGHDT and CDR2 is YNNKEL (reference sequence). V lost 4 bases and J lost 7, with 16 bases in between. The CDR3 region is CASSLTVQEAGYTF. DNA for the CDR3: TGTGCCAGCAGCCTTACAGTGCAGGAGGCTGGCTACACCTTC.

This rearrangement joins TRBV19 to TRBJ2-7; no definite D call. This CDR3 contains 14 residues. Germline V gene data show CDR1 as LNHDA and CDR2 as SQIVND (reference sequence). The V gene lost 6 bases and the J gene lost 0 bases, with 12 bases spanning the gap. CDR3 residues: CASSPGGSSYEQYF. The CDR3 nucleotides read TGTGCCAGTAGCCCCGGCGGTAGCTCCTACGAGCAGTACTTC.

The chain has TRBV20-1 and TRBJ2-5; maybe TRBD2 (6 bases). The CDR3 is made up of 10 amino acids. Germline V gene sequence: CDR1 DFQATT, CDR2 SNEGSKA (reference sequence). Deletions cut 6 bases from V and 13 bases from J, with 15 bases between. CDR3 nucleotide sequence: TGCAGTGCGGAACTAGCTCTCGGGTACTTC. This codes for CSAELALGYF.

This rearrangement joins TRBV5-1 to TRBJ2-6; D perhaps matches TRBD1 (6 bases). Trimming took off 3 bases at V and 0 bases at J, with 10 bases between the two ends. Germline V lookup: CDR1 SGHRS, CDR2 YFSETQ. This CDR3 has 16 amino acids. In nucleotides, the CDR3 is TGCGCCAGCAGCTGGGACACCTACTCTGGGGCCAACGTCCTGACTTTC. Residues: CASSWDTYSGANVLTF.

The rearrangement links TRBV28 to TRBJ1-4; a weak D match, TRBD1 (5 bases). From germline, CDR1 is MDHEN and CDR2 SYDVKM. Trimming removed 7 bases at V and 7 bases at J, with 16 bases between. The CDR3 has 14 residues. The CDR3 DNA follows: TGTGCCAGCAACTTAAGGGGAACAACTGAAAAACTGTTTTTT. Translating it yields CASNLRGTTEKLFF.

The rearrangement uses TRBV5-6 and TRBJ2-7, with D tentatively TRBD2 (6 bases). V was trimmed by 1 base and J by 4 bases, leaving 9 bases between them. CDR1 is SGHDT, CDR2 YYEEEE, per germline. The CDR3 is made up of 13 amino acids. The CDR3 DNA sequence: TGTGCCAGCAGCTTGCGCGGGACGTACGAGCAGTACTTC. This sequence encodes CASSLRGTYEQYF. The full variable domain, rest sourced from reference TRBV5-6 and TRBJ2-7, is DAGVTQSPTHLIKTRGQQVTLRCSPKSGHDTVSWYQQALGQGPQFIFQYYEEEERQRGNFPDRFSGHQFPNYSSELNVNALLLGDSALYLCASSLRGTYEQYFGPGTRLTVT.

This chain joins TRBV5-4 and TRBJ1-1; 9 nucleotides match TRBD1. The J segment lost 2 bases and the V segment lost 4 bases, leaving 9 bases of the junction unmatched. The CDR3 has 16 residues. From germline, CDR1 is SGHNT and CDR2 YYREEE (reference sequence). The CDR3, as DNA: TGTGCCAGCAGCCTCGGGACAGGGACCCGCAACACTGAAGCTTTCTTT. Residues: CASSLGTGTRNTEAFF.

This sequence joins TRBV12-3 or TRBV12-4 and TRBJ2-1; 9 positions agree with TRBD2. V was clipped by 4 bases and J by 12 bases; unmatched bases: 4. The CDR3 consists of 12 residues. The CDR3: CASSSSAGGQFF. CDR3 sequence (DNA): TGTGCCAGCAGTTCCTCAGCGGGGGGGCAGTTCTTC.

This clone was counted a single time. The chain employs TRBV27 and TRBJ2-7; D is possibly TRBD2 (6 bases). This CDR3 is built from 14 residues. V lost 8 bases to trimming and J lost 4 bases, with 18 bases between them. Germline assignment: CDR1 MNHEY and CDR2 SMNVEV (reference sequence). The chain's CDR3 is CASATTGLPYEQYF. As DNA, the CDR3 is TGTGCCAGCGCAACAACGGGACTCCCGTACGAGCAGTACTTC.

With regard to this clone: One junction end does not reproduce the germline sequence, and a read error may be involved. The chain is built from TRBV7-8 and TRBJ2-7; 9 bases are a match to TRBD1. CDR1 is SGHVS, CDR2 FQNEAQ, per germline. This CDR3 is 13 amino acids long. CDR3 region: CASRGQGSNEQYF. The CDR3 nucleotides are TGTGCCAGCAGGGGACAGGGCTCCAACGAGCAGTACTTC.

This chain uses TRBV7-2 with TRBJ2-1, with TRBD2 matching over 7 bases. V was clipped by 4 bases and J by 7 bases; unmatched bases: 13. Germline V lookup: CDR1 SGHTA, CDR2 FQGNSA. CDR3 length: 16 residues. CDR3 bases: TGTGCCAGCAGCTCCGGGACTACCCCTCTTCTTAATGAGCAGTTCTTC. Translating gives CASSSGTTPLLNEQFF.

The V gene is TRBV19, the J gene TRBJ1-5, with 7 bases matching TRBD1. With 7 bases clipped from V and 0 bases from J, the junction kept 9 bases outside the gene matches. CDR1 is LNHDA, CDR2 SQIVND, per germline (reference sequence). CDR3 length: 16 residues. The CDR3 coding sequence is TGTGCCAGTACTGTTCAGGGGGTTTATAGCAATCAGCCCCAGCATTTT. Translation: CASTVQGVYSNQPQHF.

This chain connects TRBV2 to TRBJ2-2, with 10 bases matching TRBD2. The germline V gene has CDR1 SNHLY and CDR2 FYNNEI. Unmatched junction bases numbered 6, after V lost 6 bases and J lost 2 bases. The CDR3 extends over 16 amino acids. The CDR3 sequence is CASSSRTSGNTGELFF. In nucleotides, the CDR3 is TGTGCCAGCAGCTCTCGGACTAGCGGAAACACCGGGGAGCTGTTTTTT.